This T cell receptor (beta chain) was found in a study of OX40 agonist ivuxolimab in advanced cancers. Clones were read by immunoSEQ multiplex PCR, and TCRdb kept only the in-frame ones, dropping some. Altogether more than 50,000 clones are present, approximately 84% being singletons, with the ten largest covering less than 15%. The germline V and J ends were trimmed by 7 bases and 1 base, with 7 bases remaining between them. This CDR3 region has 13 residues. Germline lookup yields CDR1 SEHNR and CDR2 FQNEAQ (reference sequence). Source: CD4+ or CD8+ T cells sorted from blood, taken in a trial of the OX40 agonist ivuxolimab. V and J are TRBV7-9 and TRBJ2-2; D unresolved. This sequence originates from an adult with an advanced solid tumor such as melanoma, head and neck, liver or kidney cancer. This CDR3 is CASKAGNTGELFF. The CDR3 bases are TGTGCCAGCAAGGCTGGGAACACCGGGGAGCTGTTTTTT. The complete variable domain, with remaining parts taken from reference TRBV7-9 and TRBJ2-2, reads DTGVSQNPRHKITKRGQNVTFRCDPISEHNRLYWYRQTLGQGPEFLTYFQNEAQLEKSRLLSDRFSAERPKGSFSTLEIQRTEQGDSAMYLCASKAGNTGELFFGEGSRLTVL.